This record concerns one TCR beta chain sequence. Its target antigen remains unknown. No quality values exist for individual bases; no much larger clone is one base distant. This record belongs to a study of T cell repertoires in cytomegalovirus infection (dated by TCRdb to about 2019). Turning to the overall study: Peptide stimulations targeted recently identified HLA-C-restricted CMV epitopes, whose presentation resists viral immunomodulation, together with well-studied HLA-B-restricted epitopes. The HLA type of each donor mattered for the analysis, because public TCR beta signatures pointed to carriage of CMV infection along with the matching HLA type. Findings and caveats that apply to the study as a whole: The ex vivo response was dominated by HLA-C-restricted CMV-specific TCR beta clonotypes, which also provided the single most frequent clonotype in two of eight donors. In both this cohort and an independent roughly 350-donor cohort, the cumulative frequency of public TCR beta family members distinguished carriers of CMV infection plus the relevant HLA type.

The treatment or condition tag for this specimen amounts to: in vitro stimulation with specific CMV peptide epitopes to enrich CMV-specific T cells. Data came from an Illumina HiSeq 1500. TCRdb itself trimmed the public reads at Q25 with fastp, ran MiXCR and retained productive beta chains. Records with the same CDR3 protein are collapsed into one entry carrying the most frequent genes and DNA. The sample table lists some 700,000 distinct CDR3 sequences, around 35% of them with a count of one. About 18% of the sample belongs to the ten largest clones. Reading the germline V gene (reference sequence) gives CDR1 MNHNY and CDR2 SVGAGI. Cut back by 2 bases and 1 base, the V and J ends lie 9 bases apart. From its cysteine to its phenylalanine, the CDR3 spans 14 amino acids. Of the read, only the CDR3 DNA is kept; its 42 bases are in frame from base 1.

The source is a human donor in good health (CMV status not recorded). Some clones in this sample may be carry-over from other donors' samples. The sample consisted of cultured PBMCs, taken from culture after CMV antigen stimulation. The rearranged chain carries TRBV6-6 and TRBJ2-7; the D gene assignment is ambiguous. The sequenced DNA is TGTGCCAGCAGTTACCACCCAGAATCCTACGAGCAGTACTTC. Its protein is CASSYHPESYEQYF.